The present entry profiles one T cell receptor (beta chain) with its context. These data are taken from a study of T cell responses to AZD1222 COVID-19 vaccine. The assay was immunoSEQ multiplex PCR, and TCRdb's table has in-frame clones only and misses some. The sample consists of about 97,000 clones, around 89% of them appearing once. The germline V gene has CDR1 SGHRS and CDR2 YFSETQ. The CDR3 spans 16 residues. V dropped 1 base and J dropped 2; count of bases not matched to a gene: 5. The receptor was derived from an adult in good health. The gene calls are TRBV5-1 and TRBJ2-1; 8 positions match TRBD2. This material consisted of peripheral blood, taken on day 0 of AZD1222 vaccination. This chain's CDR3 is CASSLFGGGTYNEQFF. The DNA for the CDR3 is TGCGCCAGCAGCTTGTTTGGCGGGGGGACCTACAATGAGCAGTTCTTC.